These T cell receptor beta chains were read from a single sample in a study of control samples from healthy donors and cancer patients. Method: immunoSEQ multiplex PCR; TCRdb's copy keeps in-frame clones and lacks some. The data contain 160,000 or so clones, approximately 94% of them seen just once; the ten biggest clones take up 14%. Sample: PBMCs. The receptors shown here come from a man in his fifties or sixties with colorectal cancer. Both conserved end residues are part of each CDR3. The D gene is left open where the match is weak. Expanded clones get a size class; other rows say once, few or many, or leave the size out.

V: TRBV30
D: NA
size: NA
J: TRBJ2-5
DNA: TGTGCCTGGAGCGTGGGGACCAACCAAGAGACCCAGTACTTC
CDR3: CAWSVGTNQETQYF

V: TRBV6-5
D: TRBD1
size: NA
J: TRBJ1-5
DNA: TGTGCCAGCAGTACTGGGACAGGGACTCAGCCCCAGCATTTT
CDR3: CASSTGTGTQPQHF

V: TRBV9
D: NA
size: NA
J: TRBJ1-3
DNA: TGTGCCAGCAGCGCCGGGGCCCTACTCTCTGGAAACACCATATATTTT
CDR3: CASSAGALLSGNTIYF

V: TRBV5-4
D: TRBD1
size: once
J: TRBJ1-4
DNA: TGTGCCAGCAGTAGTGGACAGGGATCAGGTGAAAAACTGTTTTTT
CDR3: CASSSGQGSGEKLFF

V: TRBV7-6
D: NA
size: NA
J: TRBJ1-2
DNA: TGTGCCAGCAGCTTAGCCGGGGGAGCTAACTATGGCTACACCTTC
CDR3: CASSLAGGANYGYTF

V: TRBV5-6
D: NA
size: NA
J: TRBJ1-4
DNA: TGTGCCAGCAGCTTGGCGTTGGGGAATGAAAAACTGTTTTTT
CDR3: CASSLALGNEKLFF

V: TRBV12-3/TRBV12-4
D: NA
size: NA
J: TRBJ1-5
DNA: TGTGCCAGCAGTTTTGGCTCGCGTCAGCCCCAGCATTTT
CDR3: CASSFGSRQPQHF

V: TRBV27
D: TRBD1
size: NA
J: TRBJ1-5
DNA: TGTGCCAGCAGTCCCCGGACAGGGGGCGTCAATCAGCCCCAGCATTTT
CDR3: CASSPRTGGVNQPQHF

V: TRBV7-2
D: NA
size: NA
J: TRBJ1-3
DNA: TGTGCCAGCAGCTTAGCAGCAGGGCCAGGAAACACCATATATTTT
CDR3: CASSLAAGPGNTIYF

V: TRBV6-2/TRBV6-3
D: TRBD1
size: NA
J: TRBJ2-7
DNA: TGTGCCAGCAGTCGCCGACAGGGGGAACCCTACGAGCAGTACTTC
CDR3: CASSRRQGEPYEQYF

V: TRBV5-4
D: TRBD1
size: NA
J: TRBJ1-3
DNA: TGTGCCAGCAGCTTGGACAGGGGATTCTCTGGAAACACCATATATTTT
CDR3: CASSLDRGFSGNTIYF

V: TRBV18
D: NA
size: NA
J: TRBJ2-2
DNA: TGTGCCAGCTCACCACCCCCAGCTAGGAACACCGGGGAGCTGTTTTTT
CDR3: CASSPPPARNTGELFF

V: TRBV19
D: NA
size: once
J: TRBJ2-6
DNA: TGTGCCAGTAGTATAGGGACAGCTGGGGCCAACGTCCTGACTTTC
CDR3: CASSIGTAGANVLTF

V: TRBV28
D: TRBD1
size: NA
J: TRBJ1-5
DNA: TGTGCCAGCAGTTTAATTGGACAGGGTGGTCAGCCCCAGCATTTT
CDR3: CASSLIGQGGQPQHF

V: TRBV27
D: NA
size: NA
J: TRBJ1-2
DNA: TGTGCCAGCAGTCTATCCAAGGACAGTTATTATGGCTACACCTTC
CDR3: CASSLSKDSYYGYTF

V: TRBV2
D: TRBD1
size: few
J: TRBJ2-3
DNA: TGTGCCAGATCCTGGGACAGGGTGTCAGATACGCAGTATTTT
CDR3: CARSWDRVSDTQYF

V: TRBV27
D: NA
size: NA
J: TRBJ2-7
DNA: TGTGCCAGCGGCCGGGACCACAGCTCCTACGAGCAGTACTTC
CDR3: CASGRDHSSYEQYF

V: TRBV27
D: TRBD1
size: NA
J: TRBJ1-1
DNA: TGTGCCAGCAGTTTAGAGGGACAGGGACTACTGAACACTGAAGCTTTCTTT
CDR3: CASSLEGQGLLNTEAFF

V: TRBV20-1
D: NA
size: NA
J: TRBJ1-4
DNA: TGCAGTGCTAGACTGAATGAAAAACTGTTTTTT
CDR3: CSARLNEKLFF

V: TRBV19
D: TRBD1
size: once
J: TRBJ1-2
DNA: TGTGCCAGTAAATCCCGACAGGGAGGTGGCTACACCTTC
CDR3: CASKSRQGGGYTF

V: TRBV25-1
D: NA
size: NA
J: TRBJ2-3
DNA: TGTGCCAGCAGGGGGACCAAGACCACAGATACGCAGTATTTT
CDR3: CASRGTKTTDTQYF

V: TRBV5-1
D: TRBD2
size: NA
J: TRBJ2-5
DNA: TGCGCCAGTGATGAGACTAGCGGGGGAGAGACCCAGTACTTC
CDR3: CASDETSGGETQYF

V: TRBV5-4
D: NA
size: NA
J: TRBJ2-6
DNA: TGTGCCAGCAGCTTGGCCAGGGTAGCCTCTGGGGCCAACGTCCTGACTTTC
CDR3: CASSLARVASGANVLTF

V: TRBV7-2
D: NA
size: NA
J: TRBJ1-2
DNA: TGTGCCAGCAGCTTAGTTGATTTAAACTATGGCTACACCTTC
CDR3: CASSLVDLNYGYTF

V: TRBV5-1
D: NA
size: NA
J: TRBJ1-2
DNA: TGCGCCAGCAGCCGGACAGAGCTCTATGGCTACACCTTC
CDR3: CASSRTELYGYTF

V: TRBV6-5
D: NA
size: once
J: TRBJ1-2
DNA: TGTGCCAGCAGGGATCACGGGACGACCTATGGCTACACCTTC
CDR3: CASRDHGTTYGYTF

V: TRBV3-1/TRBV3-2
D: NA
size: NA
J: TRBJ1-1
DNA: TGTGCCAGCAGCCAGATCGGCAGGGCGGTCGTCACTGAAGCTTTCTTT
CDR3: CASSQIGRAVVTEAFF

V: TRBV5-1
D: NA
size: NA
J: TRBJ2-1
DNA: TGCGCCAGCAGCACGGATTCCGTTATCAATGAGCAGTTCTTC
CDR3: CASSTDSVINEQFF

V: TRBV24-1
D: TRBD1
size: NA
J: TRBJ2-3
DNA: TGTGCCACCAGTGATTTGGGACAGGGGGGAGATACGCAGTATTTT
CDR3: CATSDLGQGGDTQYF

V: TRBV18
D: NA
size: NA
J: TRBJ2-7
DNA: TGTGCCAGCTCCCCCCGGCCAGACCGTTCCTACGAGCAGTACTTC
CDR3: CASSPRPDRSYEQYF

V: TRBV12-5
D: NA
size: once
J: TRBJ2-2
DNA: TGTGCTAGTGGTTTGGTTGAAACCGGGGAGCTGTTTTTT
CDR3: CASGLVETGELFF

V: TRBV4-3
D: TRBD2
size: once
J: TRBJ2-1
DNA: TGCGCCAGCAGCCAAGATCTGGGGCGGGGGGCCCTAATTTACAATGAGCAGTTCTTC
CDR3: CASSQDLGRGALIYNEQFF

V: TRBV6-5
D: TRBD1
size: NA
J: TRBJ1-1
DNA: TGTGCCAGCAGTATACAGGGGCTGGGGAACACTGAAGCTTTCTTT
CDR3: CASSIQGLGNTEAFF

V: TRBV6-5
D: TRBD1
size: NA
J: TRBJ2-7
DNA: TGTGCCAGCAGCCAGGGGGCCTCCTACGAGCAGTACTTC
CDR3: CASSQGASYEQYF

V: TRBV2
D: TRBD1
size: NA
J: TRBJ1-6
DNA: TGTGCCAGCAGTGACCGGACAGGCCTCCTTAGTAATTCACCCCTCCACTTT
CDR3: CASSDRTGLLSNSPLHF

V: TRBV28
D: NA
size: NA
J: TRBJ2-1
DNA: TGTGCCAGCAGTTTATTAGGTCAGGTCGGGATAGGGCAGTTCTTC
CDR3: CASSLLGQVGIGQFF

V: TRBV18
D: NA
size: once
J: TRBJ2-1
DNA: TGTGCCAGCTCATCCCAGGGAAGCTCCTACAATGAGCAGTTCTTC
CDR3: CASSSQGSSYNEQFF

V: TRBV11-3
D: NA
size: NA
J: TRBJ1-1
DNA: TGTGCCAGCAGCTTAGTACCAGGGACCACTGAAGCTTTCTTT
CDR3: CASSLVPGTTEAFF

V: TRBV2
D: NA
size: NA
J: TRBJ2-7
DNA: TGTGCCAGCAGTGCCAACGAGCAGTACTTC
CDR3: CASSANEQYF

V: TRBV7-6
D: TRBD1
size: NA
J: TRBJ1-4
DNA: TGTGCCAGCAGCTTAAGACAGGGAGTTAATGAAAAACTGTTTTTT
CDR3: CASSLRQGVNEKLFF

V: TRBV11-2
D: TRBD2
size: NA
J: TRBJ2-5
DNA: TGTGCCAGCAGCTATAGAGCGGGGGAATACCAAGAGACCCAGTACTTC
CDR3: CASSYRAGEYQETQYF

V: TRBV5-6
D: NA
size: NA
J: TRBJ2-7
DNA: TGTGCCAGCCACTCAGGGGACCTCAGGGTCTACGAGCAGTACTTC
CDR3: CASHSGDLRVYEQYF

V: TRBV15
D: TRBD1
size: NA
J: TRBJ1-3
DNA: TGTGCCACCAGCAGGACAGGGGCTGGAAACACCATATATTTT
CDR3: CATSRTGAGNTIYF

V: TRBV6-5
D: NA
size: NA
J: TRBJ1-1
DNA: TGTGCCAGCCCCAAGCCATTGAACACTGAAGCTTTCTTT
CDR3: CASPKPLNTEAFF